This TCR beta chain originates from a study of cytomegalovirus exposure and HLA in healthy donors. The CDR3 runs 15 residues. Germline CDR1 and CDR2: MDHEN and SYDVKM. V lost 7 bases and J lost 1; bases outside the gene matches: 9. It was with 60 Vbeta and 13 Jbeta primers that the PCR ran. Sequencing was performed with immunoSEQ multiplex PCR; in TCRdb, only in-frame clones are kept and a portion is missing. The table has more than 150,000 clones, over 70% seen once. The clonotype comes from a woman aged 25 to 39 in good health and CMV-seronegative. The chain carries TRBV28 and TRBJ2-7; TRBD2 aligns across 8 bases. Material: PBMCs. The CDR3 DNA reads as TGTGCCAGCAATCCTCCCGGGAGGGATTCCTACGAGCAGTACTTC. Its translation is CASNPPGRDSYEQYF.